This TCR beta chain emerged from a study of CXCR3-negative and CXCR3-positive naive CD8 T cells. Points on this clonotype: The antigen remains undetermined.

Naivety in CD8+ T cells corresponded to a CD45RO-CCR7+CD27+CD95- phenotype. Findings of the study overall: Cryopreserved cells partially lost CXCR3 expression, and fresh PBMCs were used in most assays. Greater hydrophobicity was found in TRB CDR3s of CXCR3-positive naive cells than of CXCR3-negative naive cells. Both of the naive subsets showed about the same high diversity, but memory CD8+ cells had much less.

Libraries were UMI-labeled 5' RACE TRB cDNA. TCRdb reanalyzed the 5' RACE reads, giving one entry per CDR3 protein sequence and no DNA. The sample totals about 110,000 distinct CDR3 sequences. Sequencing was carried out using naive CXCR3+ CD8+ T cells from blood. Regarding subset: CD45RO-CCR7+CD27+CD95- naive CD8+ T cells expressing CXCR3 (TNR3+). This receptor was obtained from a human donor in good health. Some clones in this sample may be carry-over from other donors' samples.

The CDR3 reads CPSRDSRIIADYEQYF. The chain recombines TRBV20-1 with TRBJ2-7; TCRdb returns TRBD1, unconfirmable since there is no DNA. The CDR3 runs to 16 residues. Per the germline V gene, CDR1 is DFQATT and CDR2 is SNEGSKA (reference sequence).